This TCR beta chain was found in a study of blood T cell repertoires in COVID-19. Assay used: immunoSEQ multiplex PCR; TCRdb lists only in-frame clones, some missing. Altogether roughly 220,000 clones are present, about three quarters being singletons, with the ten largest covering less than 7%. This clone was counted between two and nine times. Source material: peripheral blood. The sequence came from a woman aged 70-85 years with acute or convalescent COVID-19.

CDR3 sequence reads: CASSLAGPLSGEQYF. DNA of the CDR3: TGTGCCAGCAGCTTAGCCGGGCCACTATCGGGAGAGCAGTACTTC. This chain connects TRBV11-2 to TRBJ2-7; D perhaps matches TRBD2 (5 bases). Trimming removed 1 base at V and 7 bases at J, with 17 bases between. Germline lookup yields CDR1 SGHAT and CDR2 FQNNGV. This CDR3 is 15 amino acids long.